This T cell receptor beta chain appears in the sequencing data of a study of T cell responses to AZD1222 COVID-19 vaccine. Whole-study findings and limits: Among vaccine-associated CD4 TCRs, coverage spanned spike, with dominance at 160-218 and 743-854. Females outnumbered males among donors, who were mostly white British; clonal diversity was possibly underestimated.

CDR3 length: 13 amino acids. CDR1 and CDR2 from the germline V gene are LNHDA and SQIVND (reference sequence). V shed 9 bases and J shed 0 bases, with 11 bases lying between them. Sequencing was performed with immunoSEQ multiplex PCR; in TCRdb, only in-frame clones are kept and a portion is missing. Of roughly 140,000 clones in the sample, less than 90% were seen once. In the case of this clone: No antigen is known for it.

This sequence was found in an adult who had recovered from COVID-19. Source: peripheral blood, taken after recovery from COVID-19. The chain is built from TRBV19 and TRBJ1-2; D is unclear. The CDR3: CASSRETNYGYTF. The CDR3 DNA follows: TGTGCCAGCAGCCGAGAGACTAACTATGGCTACACCTTC.